Listed below are T cell receptor beta chains from one sample, sequenced in a study of blood T cell repertoires in COVID-19. Assay used: immunoSEQ multiplex PCR; TCRdb lists only in-frame clones, some missing. The repertoire holds 130,000 to 150,000 clones, 85% to 90% seen once, with roughly 4% in the top ten. The sample was peripheral blood. The receptors here all came from a woman aged 40 to 49 with acute or convalescent COVID-19. The CDR3 runs from the conserved cysteine through the conserved F or W. D genes are given only for firm matches. Size is stated for part of the rows, as once, few or many counts, or as a class when the clone is expanded.

>TRBV27|TRBJ2-1|16|TRBD2|NA
CASSLSRAGGNNEQFF
TGTGCCAGCAGTTTATCGCGAGCGGGAGGGAACAATGAGCAGTTCTTC
>TRBV27|TRBJ1-6|16|TRBD1|NA
CASSWGDRVTPSPLHF
TGTGCCAGCAGTTGGGGGGACAGGGTAACACCCTCACCCCTCCACTTT
>TRBV11-1|TRBJ1-4|14|TRBD1|NA
CASSRGTGYEKLFF
TGTGCCAGCAGCAGAGGGACAGGGTATGAAAAACTGTTTTTT
>TRBV7-2|TRBJ2-1|13|NA|NA
CASSFSGGDEQFF
TGTGCCAGCAGCTTTTCGGGGGGCGATGAGCAGTTCTTC
>TRBV4-3|TRBJ1-4|19|TRBD1|NA
CASSQDHTGAFRYQEKLFF
TGCGCCAGCAGCCAAGATCACACAGGGGCCTTCCGATATCAGGAAAAACTGTTTTTT
>TRBV5-3|TRBJ1-5|18|NA|NA
CARSLGGQGECGNQPQHF
TGTGCCAGAAGCTTGGGTGGTCAAGGGGAATGTGGGAATCAGCCCCAGCATTTT
>TRBV28|TRBJ1-1|13|NA|once
CASREQGNTEAFF
TGTGCCAGCAGGGAGCAAGGTAACACTGAAGCTTTCTTT
>TRBV30|TRBJ1-1|13|TRBD1|NA
CAWSVDRGSEAFF
TGTGCCTGGAGTGTAGACAGGGGGTCTGAAGCTTTCTTT
>TRBV7-8|TRBJ1-6|16|NA|NA
CASSLGRGLYNSPLHF
TGTGCCAGCAGCTTAGGAAGGGGTCTTTATAATTCACCCCTCCACTTT
>TRBV9|TRBJ1-2|14|NA|once
CASSIQGGFYGYTF
TGTGCCAGCAGCATTCAGGGTGGGTTCTATGGCTACACCTTC
>TRBV7-2|TRBJ2-5|17|TRBD2|NA
CASSLAGRGGAQETQYF
TGTGCCAGCAGCTTAGCGGGTCGGGGAGGGGCCCAAGAGACCCAGTACTTC
>TRBV7-2|TRBJ2-5|18|NA|NA
CASSLVVKGGGRRETQYF
TGTGCCAGCAGCTTAGTTGTAAAAGGCGGAGGGCGGAGAGAGACCCAGTACTTC
>TRBV2|TRBJ2-7|14|TRBD1|NA
CASSAGTGIYEQYF
TGTGCCAGCAGTGCCGGGACAGGGATCTACGAGCAGTACTTC
>TRBV14|TRBJ1-3|14|TRBD1|NA
CASSPTGTGNTIYF
TGTGCCAGCAGCCCGACAGGGACAGGAAACACCATATATTTT
>TRBV19|TRBJ2-7|18|NA|NA
CASSPSSPRPLFHYEQYF
TGTGCCAGTAGTCCTAGCAGCCCCAGACCTCTCTTCCACTACGAGCAGTACTTC
>TRBV7-3|TRBJ2-2|16|TRBD1|NA
CASSASGGVGVGELFF
TGTGCCAGCAGCGCCTCAGGGGGAGTCGGTGTCGGGGAGCTGTTTTTT
>TRBV19|TRBJ2-3|15|NA|NA
CASSMNRAGADTQYF
TGTGCCAGTAGTATGAATAGGGCAGGGGCAGATACGCAGTATTTT
>TRBV25-1|TRBJ1-5|16|TRBD1|NA
CASSMWTGSSNQPQHF
TGTGCCAGCAGTATGTGGACAGGATCTAGCAATCAGCCCCAGCATTTT
>TRBV5-1|TRBJ2-5|13|NA|NA
CASSVVTSGTQYF
TGCGCCAGCAGCGTGGTAACCAGCGGGACCCAGTACTTC
>TRBV29-1|TRBJ1-1|14|NA|once
CSAAGPGRNTEAFF
TGCAGCGCCGCGGGCCCCGGGCGGAACACTGAAGCTTTCTTT
>TRBV18|TRBJ1-2|12|NA|NA
CASSLRGYGYTF
TGTGCCAGCTCATTACGGGGCTATGGCTACACCTTC
>TRBV4-3|TRBJ2-1|16|TRBD2|NA
CASSSSGTSYYNEQFF
TGCGCCAGCAGCTCCTCCGGGACTAGTTACTACAATGAGCAGTTCTTC
>TRBV5-1|TRBJ1-1|15|NA|NA
CASSPRGAGHTEAFF
TGCGCCAGCAGCCCGCGGGGCGCAGGGCACACTGAAGCTTTCTTT
>TRBV28|TRBJ2-5|12|NA|NA
CASSFSARTQYF
TGTGCCAGCAGTTTTTCTGCTAGAACCCAGTACTTC
>TRBV9|TRBJ1-1|14|NA|NA
CASSVAGMGTEAFF
TGTGCCAGCAGCGTAGCAGGGATGGGGACTGAAGCTTTCTTT
>TRBV6-5|TRBJ2-1|13|NA|NA
CASSYSESDEQFF
TGTGCCAGCAGTTACTCAGAGTCCGATGAGCAGTTCTTC
>TRBV9|TRBJ1-2|14|TRBD1|NA
CASSLTGVRYGYTF
TGTGCCAGCAGCTTAACAGGGGTACGCTATGGCTACACCTTC
>TRBV7-8|TRBJ1-2|15|TRBD1|few
CASSLTTGVRYGYTF
TGTGCCAGCAGCTTAACGACAGGGGTACGGTATGGCTACACCTTC
>TRBV19|TRBJ1-4|14|TRBD1|NA
CASSMTGASEKLFF
TGTGCCAGTAGTATGACAGGGGCTAGCGAAAAACTGTTTTTT
>TRBV18|TRBJ1-2|15|TRBD1|few
CASSPKADRGYGYTF
TGTGCCAGCTCACCAAAGGCGGACAGGGGCTATGGCTACACCTTC
>TRBV5-1|TRBJ2-1|15|NA|NA
CASSPALRGASEQFF
TGCGCCAGCAGCCCGGCCCTTCGCGGGGCGAGTGAGCAGTTCTTC
>TRBV19|TRBJ1-6|14|NA|NA
CASSIGSGNSPLHF
TGTGCCAGTAGTATAGGGAGCGGAAATTCACCCCTCCACTTT
>TRBV4-3|TRBJ2-1|15|NA|NA
CASSQGGGPYNEQFF
TGCGCCAGCAGCCAAGGGGGGGGGCCTTACAATGAGCAGTTCTTC
>TRBV6-2/TRBV6-3|TRBJ2-7|15|TRBD2|NA
CASSPGGTREYEQYF
TGTGCCAGCAGTCCGGGGGGGACTAGAGAGTACGAGCAGTACTTC
>TRBV15|TRBJ2-3|17|NA|NA
CATSRDPPGLRADTQYF
TGTGCCACCAGCAGAGACCCCCCGGGACTCCGCGCAGATACGCAGTATTTT
>TRBV10-3|TRBJ1-2|16|NA|once
CAISENPGHSSEGYTF
TGTGCCATCAGTGAAAATCCGGGACATTCATCGGAAGGCTACACCTTC
>TRBV4-1|TRBJ1-6|15|TRBD1|NA
CASSQDQGANSPLHF
TGCGCCAGCAGCCAAGATCAGGGGGCGAATTCACCCCTCCACTTT
>TRBV6-2/TRBV6-3|TRBJ2-5|14|NA|NA
CASSYPDFQETQYF
TGTGCCAGCAGTTACCCGGACTTCCAAGAGACCCAGTACTTC
>TRBV9|TRBJ2-7|14|TRBD1|NA
CASSPGTDFYEQYF
TGTGCCAGCAGCCCCGGGACAGATTTCTACGAGCAGTACTTC
>TRBV6-5|TRBJ2-7|14|TRBD2|NA
CASSYGGLAGEQYF
TGTGCCAGCAGTTACGGTGGGCTAGCGGGGGAGCAGTACTTC
>TRBV29-1|TRBJ1-2|11|NA|NA
CSVGQNYGYTF
TGCAGCGTTGGTCAGAACTATGGCTACACCTTC
>TRBV6-5|TRBJ1-1|14|NA|NA
CASSYSGRAPEAFF
TGTGCCAGCAGTTACTCCGGCAGGGCCCCTGAAGCTTTCTTT
>TRBV2|TRBJ1-2|14|NA|few
CASSERGVRLGYTF
TGTGCCAGCAGTGAACGGGGGGTTCGGCTAGGCTACACCTTC
>TRBV5-5|TRBJ1-4|16|NA|NA
CASSFSGTTVQEKLFF
TGTGCCAGCAGCTTCTCCGGGACAACTGTTCAAGAAAAACTGTTTTTT
>TRBV30|TRBJ1-4|17|TRBD1|NA
CAWSGGQGPPPYEKLFF
TGTGCCTGGAGTGGGGGACAGGGGCCCCCCCCCTATGAAAAACTGTTTTTT
>TRBV12-3/TRBV12-4|TRBJ1-4|12|NA|NA
CASSRGSEKLFF
TGTGCCAGCAGTCGGGGGAGTGAAAAACTGTTTTTT
>TRBV10-3|TRBJ2-2|12|TRBD2|NA
CAIGGDTGELFF
TGTGCCATCGGGGGGGACACCGGGGAGCTGTTTTTT
>TRBV5-1|TRBJ2-2|18|TRBD2|NA
CASSFGTSGRAFTGELFF
TGCGCCAGCAGCTTCGGGACTAGCGGGAGGGCCTTCACCGGGGAGCTGTTTTTT
>TRBV24-1|TRBJ1-5|15|TRBD1|NA
CATSEPGGQGPPQHF
TGTGCCACCAGTGAACCAGGGGGGCAAGGCCCGCCCCAGCATTTT
>TRBV4-3|TRBJ1-2|14|NA|NA
CASSQGTKNYGYTF
TGCGCCAGCAGCCAAGGGACAAAAAACTATGGCTACACCTTC
>TRBV7-2|TRBJ2-5|13|NA|once
CASSREVQETQYF
TGTGCCAGCAGCCGTGAGGTACAAGAGACCCAGTACTTC
>TRBV7-2|TRBJ1-1|15|NA|NA
CASSLETGWGEGAFF
TGTGCCAGCAGTCTGGAAACAGGGTGGGGTGAGGGAGCTTTCTTT